This entry is about one T cell receptor beta chain. This clonotype appeared a few times. What this receptor recognizes is not known. The input lacks base qualities; no much larger clone sits a single base away. The record originates from a study of T cells after yellow fever vaccination (dated by TCRdb to the late 2010s). Background on the whole study: The SMART-Seq v4 Ultra Low Input RNA kit was used to prepare libraries from fractions with low cell numbers. To track T-cell clones before and after primary and booster YFV17D yellow fever vaccination, bulk TCR alpha and beta repertoires were sequenced longitudinally. Two healthy male donors, one aged 18 to 29 and one aged 30 to 39 years, were included in the cohort. Blood samples were taken at several timepoints before and after primary and secondary immunization, and bulk PBMC replicates and cell subsets were isolated. General conclusions and limits of the study: FACS-sorted repertoires could contain abundant contaminating clonotypes from the bulk population, so computational filtering was required. After the booster, most of the clones that had expanded following primary vaccination were detected again (96% of CD4 and 80% to 90% of CD8), which suggests that memory was broadly maintained. The study included only a couple of donors, which limits how far the findings can be generalized. The secondary T-cell response was found to be weaker but faster than the primary response, with a peak reached on day 5 rather than on day 15. A small fraction of clonotypes showed up in both the CD4 and CD8 compartments, probably as a result of convergent recombination.

From the cysteine through the phenylalanine, the CDR3 covers 15 amino acids. Solely the CDR3 DNA is kept, with 45 bases framed from the first base. Between the V and J ends, shortened by 5 bases and 1 base respectively, the junction contains 18 bases. For CDR1 and CDR2, the germline V gene (reference sequence) lists DFQATT and SNEGSKA. What this sample's treatment or condition label stands for: live attenuated yellow fever vaccine strain. At each blood-draw timepoint, two biological replicates of bulk PBMCs were collected. PBMCs were isolated from peripheral blood using a standard Ficoll-Paque protocol. TriZol was used to extract RNA from bulk PBMCs, from CD4 and CD8 fractions, and from dextramer-positive and dextramer-negative fractions. The run used an Illumina NovaSeq 6000. Synthesis of TCR cDNA relied on 5'RACE template switching, a step that introduced a universal primer site along with unique molecular identifiers. cDNA synthesis was primed from both the TCR alpha and TCR beta constant segments. Library amplification used two PCR steps, and the second PCR step added sample barcodes and sequencing adapters. Libraries were sequenced on Illumina HiSeq 2500 (2x100 bp) or NovaSeq (2x150 bp). The authors' analysis ran thus. MIGEC handled demultiplexing of reads and collapsing into UMI consensus sequences, while MiXCR performed V(D)J alignment. Clonotypes responding to the vaccine were identified with edgeR on replicate PBMC samples, with the criteria of FDR below 0.01 and a log2 fold change above 5 up to day 15. Bulk clonotypes were assigned CD4 or CD8 identity according to which sequenced CD4 or CD8 repertoire held them at higher abundance. The public reads were quality trimmed at Q25 with fastp and then assembled into clones with MiXCR by TCRdb, keeping productive beta chains. Rows matching on CDR3 protein sequence are summarized as one entry with the most common DNA and genes. The V and J calls were determined by TCRdb, not by the authors. The sample has some 340,000 distinct CDR3 sequences on record, roughly 4.3% of them singletons. Of the sample, 20% to 25% falls within the top ten clones.

This clonotype originated in a man aged 18 to 35 who received the YFV17D yellow fever vaccine. The material was PBMCs, obtained 5 days after the yellow fever booster vaccination. The V and J segments used are TRBV20-1 and TRBJ2-7; possibly the D gene is TRBD1, per 5 matching bases. The CDR3 reads as follows: CSACIGAHASYEQYF. The DNA sequence follows: TGCAGTGCTTGCATAGGGGCCCATGCGTCCTACGAGCAGTACTTC.